This is a list of T cell receptor beta chains from one sample in a study of PD-1 blockade in classical Hodgkin lymphoma. Clones were read by immunoSEQ multiplex PCR, and TCRdb kept only the in-frame ones, dropping some. Counted here are more than 25,000 clones, roughly 88% occurring once; the ten biggest clones make up approximately 6.7%. The specimen was CD8+ T cells from blood, collected at baseline. These receptor sequences come from a human donor with classical Hodgkin lymphoma. The CDR3 runs from the conserved cysteine through the conserved F or W. D genes are given only for firm matches. The size field is filled for only some rows; it gives once, few, many or a size class.

d_gene,j_gene,abundance,v_gene,CDR3aa,CDR3nt
-,TRBJ1-5,-,TRBV16,CASSQSQGSNQPQHF,TGTGCCAGCAGCCAATCTCAGGGTAGCAATCAGCCCCAGCATTTT
TRBD2,TRBJ2-5,-,TRBV2,CASGRGGIWETQYF,TGTGCCAGCGGCCGGGGGGGGATATGGGAGACCCAGTACTTC
-,TRBJ1-1,-,TRBV6-5,CASSYGAGTEAFF,TGTGCCAGCAGTTACGGGGCGGGCACTGAAGCTTTCTTT
TRBD1,TRBJ2-7,-,TRBV11-1,CASSLSLDRSYEQYF,TGTGCCAGCAGCTTAAGCTTGGACAGGTCCTACGAGCAGTACTTC
-,TRBJ2-7,-,TRBV21-1,CASSKKLTPTSGPNPSYEQYF,TGTGCCAGCAGCAAAAAGCTTACTCCAACTAGCGGGCCTAACCCCTCCTACGAGCAGTACTTC
-,TRBJ1-2,once,TRBV19,CALRRGGPEGYTF,TGTGCCCTTAGACGTGGGGGGCCTGAAGGCTACACCTTC
-,TRBJ1-2,-,TRBV2,CASSEEAGGSYGYTF,TGTGCCAGCAGTGAAGAAGCGGGGGGCTCCTATGGCTACACCTTC
TRBD2,TRBJ2-1,-,TRBV4-1,CASSPPRRGRSNEQFF,TGCGCCAGCAGCCCCCCACGTCGCGGGAGAAGCAATGAGCAGTTCTTC
-,TRBJ2-2,-,TRBV29-1,CSVDEGGGELFF,TGCAGCGTTGATGAAGGTGGCGGGGAGCTGTTTTTT
-,TRBJ1-4,-,TRBV4-1,CASSQPGTTNEKLFF,TGCGCCAGCAGCCAACCGGGAACAACTAATGAAAAACTGTTTTTT
TRBD1,TRBJ2-7,-,TRBV6-5,CASSYGTGVANEQYF,TGTGCCAGCAGTTACGGGACAGGGGTTGCCAACGAGCAGTACTTC
-,TRBJ1-5,-,TRBV5-4,CASSLAPENQPQHF,TGTGCCAGCAGCTTGGCCCCAGAAAATCAGCCCCAGCATTTT
-,TRBJ1-4,-,TRBV28,CASSSDRRPGEKLFF,TGTGCCAGCAGTTCCGACAGGCGTCCTGGTGAAAAACTGTTTTTT
-,TRBJ1-2,-,TRBV28,CASSWVWATVF,TGTGCCAGCAGCTGGGTTTGGGCGACTGTTTTC
TRBD1,TRBJ1-2,-,TRBV27,CASSLTGGGYTF,TGTGCCAGCAGTTTGACAGGGGGTGGCTACACCTTC
-,TRBJ1-1,-,TRBV14,CASSQDPMAPEAFF,TGTGCCAGCAGCCAAGATCCAATGGCACCTGAAGCTTTCTTT
-,TRBJ1-2,-,TRBV27,CASSSSGVPNYGYTF,TGTGCCAGCAGTTCCTCCGGGGTGCCCAACTATGGCTACACCTTC
-,TRBJ2-3,-,TRBV10-2,CASSESRSAPEDTQYF,TGCGCCAGCAGTGAGTCGAGGTCGGCCCCTGAGGATACGCAGTATTTT
TRBD2,TRBJ2-1,-,TRBV9,CASRGTSVDNEQFF,TGTGCCAGCAGGGGGACTAGCGTAGACAATGAGCAGTTCTTC
-,TRBJ2-6,-,TRBV7-6,CASKRGAQDSGANVLTF,TGTGCCAGCAAACGCGGGGCTCAGGACTCTGGGGCCAACGTCCTGACTTTC
TRBD2,TRBJ2-4,-,TRBV19,CASSPNPGLATDIQYF,TGTGCCAGTAGCCCGAATCCGGGACTAGCTACAGACATTCAGTACTTC
TRBD1,TRBJ1-2,-,TRBV29-1,CSVLPSGQNYGYTF,TGCAGCGTTCTTCCATCGGGACAGAACTATGGCTACACCTTC
-,TRBJ1-2,-,TRBV5-6,CASSLAGSYTF,TGTGCCAGCAGCTTAGCAGGGAGCTACACCTTC
-,TRBJ2-5,once,TRBV2,CASSDPEEGSEYQETQYF,TGTGCCAGCAGTGATCCAGAAGAGGGCAGCGAGTACCAAGAGACCCAGTACTTC
TRBD1,TRBJ1-2,-,TRBV12-5,CASGLARLGQGIKYGYTF,TGTGCTAGTGGTTTGGCCCGATTGGGACAGGGGATTAAGTATGGCTACACCTTC
-,TRBJ1-2,-,TRBV6-5,CASSYSAEGHYGYTF,TGTGCCAGCAGTTACTCAGCAGAGGGACACTATGGCTACACCTTC